This T cell receptor beta chain was sequenced in a study of blood T cell repertoires in COVID-19. Study context: The samples span acute and convalescent COVID-19 from the United States, Italy and Spain.

Data came from immunoSEQ multiplex PCR; TCRdb stores just in-frame clones and leaves some out. The sample has 55,000 to 80,000 clones; more than 60% are singletons. Looked up from germline, CDR1 is SGHTA and CDR2 is FQGTGA. The CDR3 is made up of 13 amino acids. V lost 6 bases and J lost 4, with 9 bases in between. The receptor was isolated from a human donor in a cohort sampled during active COVID-19. The V and J genes are TRBV7-3 and TRBJ1-4; D call uncertain. What was sequenced was peripheral blood. The DNA of the CDR3 is TGTGCCAGCAGACCCGGGAGTAATGAAAAACTGTTTTTT. This codes for CASRPGSNEKLFF.